This TCR beta chain comes out of a study of blood T cell repertoires in COVID-19. On the study more broadly: Samples came from the United States, Italy and Spain, spanning acute and convalescent COVID-19. T cells, B-cell-depleted T cells, or PBMCs supplied cDNA or gDNA.

V lost 5 bases, J lost 4 bases, and 9 bases lay in between. Germline CDR1 and CDR2: SGHVS and FQNEAQ. This CDR3 contains 12 residues. Original analysis: Nucleated cell counts were estimated from reference gene primer amplification. TCRdb's table, derived via immunoSEQ multiplex PCR, lists solely in-frame clones and lacks some. D and trimming were read from the DNA, whereas the V and J calls and clone size are those reported in that table. The sample yields about 42,000 clones, around nine tenths seen once. This receptor was obtained from a human donor in a cohort sampled during active COVID-19. The sample comprised peripheral blood. The chain is built from TRBV7-8 and TRBJ2-7, with D possibly TRBD2 on 6 matching bases. The CDR3 nucleotides read TGTGCCAGCAGCCAGGGACTTTACGAGCAGTACTTC. It is translated as CASSQGLYEQYF.